This TCR beta chain was recorded in a study of cytomegalovirus exposure and HLA in healthy donors. A multiplex PCR was run with 60 Vbeta primers and 13 Jbeta primers. Method: immunoSEQ multiplex PCR; TCRdb's copy keeps in-frame clones and lacks some. The sample includes roughly 100,000 clones, over 65% of them seen just once. Germline V gene sequence: CDR1 SGHRS, CDR2 YFSETQ. This CDR3 is built from 19 residues. A note on this clone: One junction end does not reproduce the germline sequence, and a read error may be involved.

The chain links TRBV5-1 to TRBJ2-6; 9 bases are shared with TRBD1. The TCR comes from a man aged 35 to 55 in good health and CMV-seropositive. Sequenced material: PBMCs. DNA of the CDR3: TGCGCCAGCAGCTTGCCCCAGGGACAGGGCCTCTCTGGGGCCAACGGCCTGACTTTC. Translation gives CASSLPQGQGLSGANGLTF.